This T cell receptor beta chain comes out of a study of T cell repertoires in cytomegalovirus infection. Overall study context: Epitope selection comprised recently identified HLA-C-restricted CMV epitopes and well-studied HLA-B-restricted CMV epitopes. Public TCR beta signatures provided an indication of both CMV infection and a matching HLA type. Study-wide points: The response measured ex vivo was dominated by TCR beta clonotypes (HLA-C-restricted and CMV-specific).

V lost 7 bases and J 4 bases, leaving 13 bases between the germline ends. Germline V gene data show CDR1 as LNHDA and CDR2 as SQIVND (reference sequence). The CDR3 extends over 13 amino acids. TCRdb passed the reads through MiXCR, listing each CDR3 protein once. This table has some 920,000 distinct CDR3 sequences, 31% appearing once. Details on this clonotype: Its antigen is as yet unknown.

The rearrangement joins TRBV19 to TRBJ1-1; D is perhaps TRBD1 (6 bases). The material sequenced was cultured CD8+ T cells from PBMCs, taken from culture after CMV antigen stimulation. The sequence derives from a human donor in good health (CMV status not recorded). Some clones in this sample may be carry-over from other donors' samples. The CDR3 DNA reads TGTGCCAGTACCAAGACAGGAGTCACTGAAGCTTTCTTT. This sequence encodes CASTKTGVTEAFF.